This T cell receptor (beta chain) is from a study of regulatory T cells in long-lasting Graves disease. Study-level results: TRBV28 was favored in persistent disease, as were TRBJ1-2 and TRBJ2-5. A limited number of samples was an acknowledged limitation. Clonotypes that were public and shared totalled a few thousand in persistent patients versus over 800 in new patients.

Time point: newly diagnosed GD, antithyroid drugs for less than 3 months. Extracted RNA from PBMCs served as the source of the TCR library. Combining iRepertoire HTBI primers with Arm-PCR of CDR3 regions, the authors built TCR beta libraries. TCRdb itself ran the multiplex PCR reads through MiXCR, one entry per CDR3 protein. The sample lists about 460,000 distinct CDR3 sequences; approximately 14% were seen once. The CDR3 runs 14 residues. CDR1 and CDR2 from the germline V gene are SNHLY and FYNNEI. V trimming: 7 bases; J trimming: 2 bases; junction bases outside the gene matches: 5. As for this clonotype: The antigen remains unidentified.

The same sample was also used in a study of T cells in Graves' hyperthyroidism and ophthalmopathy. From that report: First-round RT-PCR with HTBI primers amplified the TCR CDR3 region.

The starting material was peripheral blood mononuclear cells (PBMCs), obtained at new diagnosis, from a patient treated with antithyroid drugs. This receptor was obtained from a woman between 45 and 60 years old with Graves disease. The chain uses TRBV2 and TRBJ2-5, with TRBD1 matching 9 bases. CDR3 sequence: CASIPQGAQETQYF. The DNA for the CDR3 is TGTGCCAGCATACCACAGGGGGCTCAAGAGACCCAGTACTTC.